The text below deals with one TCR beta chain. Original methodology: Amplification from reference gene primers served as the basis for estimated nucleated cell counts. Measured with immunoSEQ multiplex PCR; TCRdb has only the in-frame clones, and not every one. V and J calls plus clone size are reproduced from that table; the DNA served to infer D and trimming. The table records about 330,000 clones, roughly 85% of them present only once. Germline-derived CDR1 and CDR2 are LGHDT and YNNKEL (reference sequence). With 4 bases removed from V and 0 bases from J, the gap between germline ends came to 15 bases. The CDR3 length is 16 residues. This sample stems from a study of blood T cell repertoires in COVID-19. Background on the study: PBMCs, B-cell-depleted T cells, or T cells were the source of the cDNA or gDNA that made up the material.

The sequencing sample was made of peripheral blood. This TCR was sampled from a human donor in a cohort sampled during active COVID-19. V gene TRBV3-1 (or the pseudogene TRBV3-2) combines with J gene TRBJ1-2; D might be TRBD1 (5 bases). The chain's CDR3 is CASSLAGPQANYGYTF. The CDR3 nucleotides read TGTGCCAGCAGCCTTGCGGGACCTCAAGCTAACTATGGCTACACCTTC.